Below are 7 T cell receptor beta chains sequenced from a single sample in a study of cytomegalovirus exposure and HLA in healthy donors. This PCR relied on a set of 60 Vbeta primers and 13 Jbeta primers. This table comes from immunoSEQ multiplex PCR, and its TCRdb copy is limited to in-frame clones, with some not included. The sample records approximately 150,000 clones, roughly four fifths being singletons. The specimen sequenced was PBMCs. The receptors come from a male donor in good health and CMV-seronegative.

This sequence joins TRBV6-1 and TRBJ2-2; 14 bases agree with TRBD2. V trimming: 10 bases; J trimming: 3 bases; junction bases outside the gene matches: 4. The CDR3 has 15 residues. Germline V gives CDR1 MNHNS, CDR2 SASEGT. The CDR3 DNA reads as TGTGCCATCAGGGGACTAGCGGGAGACACCGGGGAGCTGTTTTTT. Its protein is CAIRGLAGDTGELFF.

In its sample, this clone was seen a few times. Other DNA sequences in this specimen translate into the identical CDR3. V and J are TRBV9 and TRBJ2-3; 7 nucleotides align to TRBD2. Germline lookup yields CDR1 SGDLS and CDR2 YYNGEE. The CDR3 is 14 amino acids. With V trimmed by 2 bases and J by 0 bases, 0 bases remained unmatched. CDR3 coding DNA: TGTGCCAGCAGCGTTAGCGGGAGCACAGATACGCAGTATTTT. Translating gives CASSVSGSTDTQYF.

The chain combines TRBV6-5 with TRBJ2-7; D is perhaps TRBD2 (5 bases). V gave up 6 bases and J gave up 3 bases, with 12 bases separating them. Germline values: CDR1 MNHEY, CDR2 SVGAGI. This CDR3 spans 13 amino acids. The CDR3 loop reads CASSPFGGYEQYF. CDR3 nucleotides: TGTGCCAGCAGCCCGTTCGGAGGCTACGAGCAGTACTTC.

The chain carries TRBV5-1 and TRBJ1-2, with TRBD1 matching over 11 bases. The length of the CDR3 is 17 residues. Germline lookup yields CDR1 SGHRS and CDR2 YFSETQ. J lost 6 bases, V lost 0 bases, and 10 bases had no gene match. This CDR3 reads CASSLAWNGQGANGYTF. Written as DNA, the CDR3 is TGCGCCAGCAGCTTGGCCTGGAACGGACAGGGGGCAAATGGCTACACCTTC. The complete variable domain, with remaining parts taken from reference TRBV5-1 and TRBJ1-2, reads KAGVTQTPRYLIKTRGQQVTLSCSPISGHRSVSWYQQTPGQGLQFLFEYFSETQRNKGNFPGRFSGRQFSNSRSEMNVSTLELGDSALYLCASSLAWNGQGANGYTFGSGTRLTVV.

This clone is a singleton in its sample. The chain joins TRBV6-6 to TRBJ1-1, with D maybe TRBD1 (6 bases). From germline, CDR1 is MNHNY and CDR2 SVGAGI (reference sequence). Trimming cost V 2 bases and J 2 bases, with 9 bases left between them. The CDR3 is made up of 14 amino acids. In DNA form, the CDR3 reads TGTGCCAGCAGTTACGGGACACCCAACACTGAAGCTTTCTTT. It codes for CASSYGTPNTEAFF.

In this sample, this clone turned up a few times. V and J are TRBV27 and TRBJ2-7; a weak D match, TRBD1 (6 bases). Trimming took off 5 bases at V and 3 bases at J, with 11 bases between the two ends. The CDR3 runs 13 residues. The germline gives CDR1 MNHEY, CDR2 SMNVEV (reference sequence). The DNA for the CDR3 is TGTGCCAGCAGTACTGGGACACACTACGAGCAGTACTTC. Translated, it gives CASSTGTHYEQYF.

The CDR3 DNA follows: TGTGCCAGCAGTTACTCTATTATGGAGGGAACTGAAGCTTTCTTT. Protein: CASSYSIMEGTEAFF. This chain connects TRBV6-5 to TRBJ1-1; D unresolved. CDR1 is MNHEY and CDR2 is SVGAGI in the germline V gene. The CDR3 is 15 amino acids. V was cut by 0 bases and J by 5 bases, with 13 bases left in between.